This paragraph reports one T cell receptor (beta chain). No antigen is known for it. This entry is derived from a study of cytomegalovirus exposure and HLA in healthy donors. The PCR made use of 60 Vbeta and 13 Jbeta primers. Only in-frame clones appear in the TCRdb table, and some are missing; sequencing was by immunoSEQ multiplex PCR. The sample holds about 21,000 clones, 60% to 80% seen once. Notes on the study in general: Reportedly, HLA-A and HLA-B alleles of most subjects were accurately predicted from TCR beta.

Germline assignment: CDR1 SGHDT and CDR2 YYEEEE. The V and J ends lost 2 bases and 4 bases respectively, with 7 bases between them. The CDR3 is 13 amino acids. Sequenced input: PBMCs. This receptor was obtained from a man aged 60 to 69 in good health and CMV-seronegative. The V call is TRBV5-6, the J call TRBJ1-5; the D gene is possibly TRBD1 (5 bases). The CDR3 DNA follows: TGTGCCAGCAGCTTACGGGGGAATCAGCCCCAGCATTTT. Translation gives CASSLRGNQPQHF.